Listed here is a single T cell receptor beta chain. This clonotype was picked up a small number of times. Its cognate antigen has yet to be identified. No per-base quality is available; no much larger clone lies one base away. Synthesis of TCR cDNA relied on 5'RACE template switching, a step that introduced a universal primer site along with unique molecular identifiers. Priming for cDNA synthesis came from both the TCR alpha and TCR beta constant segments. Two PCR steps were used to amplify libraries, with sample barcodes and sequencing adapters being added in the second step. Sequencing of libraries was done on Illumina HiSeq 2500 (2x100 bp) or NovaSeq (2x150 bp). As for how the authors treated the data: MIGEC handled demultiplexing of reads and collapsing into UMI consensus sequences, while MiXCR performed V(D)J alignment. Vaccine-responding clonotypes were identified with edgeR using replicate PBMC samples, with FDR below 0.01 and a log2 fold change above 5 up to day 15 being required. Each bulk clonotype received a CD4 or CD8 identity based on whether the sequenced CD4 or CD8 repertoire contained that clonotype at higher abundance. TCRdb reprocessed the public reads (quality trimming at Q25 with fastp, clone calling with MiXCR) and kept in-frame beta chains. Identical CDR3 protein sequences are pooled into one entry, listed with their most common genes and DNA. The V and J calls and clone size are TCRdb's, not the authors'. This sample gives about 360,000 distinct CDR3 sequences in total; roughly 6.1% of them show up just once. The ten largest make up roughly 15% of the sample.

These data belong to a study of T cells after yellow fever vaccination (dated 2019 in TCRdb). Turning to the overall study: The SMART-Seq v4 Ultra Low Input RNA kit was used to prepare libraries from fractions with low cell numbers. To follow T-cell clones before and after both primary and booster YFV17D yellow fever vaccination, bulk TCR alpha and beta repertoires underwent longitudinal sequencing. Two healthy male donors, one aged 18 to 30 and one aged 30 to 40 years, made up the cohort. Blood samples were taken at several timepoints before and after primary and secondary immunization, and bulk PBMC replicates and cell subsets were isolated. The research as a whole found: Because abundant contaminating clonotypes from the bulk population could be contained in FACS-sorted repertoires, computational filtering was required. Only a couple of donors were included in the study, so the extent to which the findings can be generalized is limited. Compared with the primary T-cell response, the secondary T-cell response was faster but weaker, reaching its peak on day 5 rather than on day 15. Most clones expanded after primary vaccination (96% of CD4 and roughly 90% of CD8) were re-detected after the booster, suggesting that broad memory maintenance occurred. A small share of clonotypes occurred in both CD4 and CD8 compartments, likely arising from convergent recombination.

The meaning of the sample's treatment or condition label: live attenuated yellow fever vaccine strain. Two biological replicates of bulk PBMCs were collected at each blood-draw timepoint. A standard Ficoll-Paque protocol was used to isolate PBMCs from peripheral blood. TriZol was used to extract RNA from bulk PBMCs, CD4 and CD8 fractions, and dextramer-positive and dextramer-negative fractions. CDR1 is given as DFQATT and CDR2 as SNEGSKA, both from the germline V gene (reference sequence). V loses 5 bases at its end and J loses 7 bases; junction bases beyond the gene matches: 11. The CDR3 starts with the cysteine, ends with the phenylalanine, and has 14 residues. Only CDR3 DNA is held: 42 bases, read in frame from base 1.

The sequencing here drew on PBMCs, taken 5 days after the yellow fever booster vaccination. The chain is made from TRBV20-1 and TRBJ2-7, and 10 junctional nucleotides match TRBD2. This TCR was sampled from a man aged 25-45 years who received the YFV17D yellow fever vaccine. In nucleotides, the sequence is TGCAGTGCTGATACTAGCGGGGTCCTCCAAGAGCAGTACTTC. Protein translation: CSADTSGVLQEQYF.